Listed below are T cell receptor beta chains from one sample, sequenced in a study of blood T cell repertoires in COVID-19. Measured with immunoSEQ multiplex PCR; TCRdb has only the in-frame clones, and not every one. The table has 280,000 or so clones, about 87% seen once. Sample: peripheral blood. Source of these receptors: a woman in her 30s who had recovered from COVID-19. Each CDR3 is given with its conserved first and last residue. Each record gives: clone size, J gene, V gene, D gene, CDR3 DNA, CDR3 protein. The D gene is left open where the match is weak. Clone size appears in some rows only: once, few, many, or a class for an expanded clone.

-	TRBJ1-4	TRBV5-1	-	TGCGCCAGCAGCTTAGGAGCGGTAGCGGGTGAAAAACTGTTTTTT	CASSLGAVAGEKLFF
-	TRBJ1-1	TRBV6-2/TRBV6-3	-	TGTGCCAGCAGTTACAGAAATCGGCCAGGGTCGTTTGGTGACACTGAAGCTTTCTTT	CASSYRNRPGSFGDTEAFF
few	TRBJ2-2	TRBV2	-	TGTGCCAGCAGAAAACTACAGGGTCGTACCGGGGAGCTGTTTTTT	CASRKLQGRTGELFF
-	TRBJ1-1	TRBV3-1/TRBV3-2	TRBD1	TGTGCCAGCAGCCGAGGACAGGGCGGTTATGAAGCTTTCTTT	CASSRGQGGYEAFF
-	TRBJ2-3	TRBV5-4	-	TGTGCCAGCAGCCACCCCGGATTGCGGCGCGGCGGGGCAGATACGCAGTATTTT	CASSHPGLRRGGADTQYF
once	TRBJ2-7	TRBV5-6	TRBD2	TGTGCCAGCAGCTTGGTGTTAGCGGGAGCCTACGAGCAGTACTTC	CASSLVLAGAYEQYF
-	TRBJ2-7	TRBV28	TRBD1	TGTGCCAGCAGTGCTCAACAGGGGGCAAAGGACGAGCAGTACTTC	CASSAQQGAKDEQYF
-	TRBJ2-2	TRBV29-1	TRBD1	TGCAGCGTTACGATAACAGGGGGCTCCAAGGGACAACGGGAGCTGTTTTTT	CSVTITGGSKGQRELFF
-	TRBJ1-2	TRBV28	TRBD1	TGTGCCAGCATTTCTAGCAGGGGGAAGGACTCTAACTATGGCTACACCTTC	CASISSRGKDSNYGYTF
-	TRBJ2-5	TRBV14	-	TGTGCCAGCAGCATCAGGCTCGGAGAGACCCAGTACTTC	CASSIRLGETQYF
-	TRBJ1-1	TRBV2	-	TGTGCCAGCAGCGGGGGGATGGGCACTGAAGCTTTCTTT	CASSGGMGTEAFF
-	TRBJ1-5	TRBV6-5	-	TGTGCCAGCAGTCCGCTCGGGGGAGAGGGGCAGCCCCAGCATTTT	CASSPLGGEGQPQHF
-	TRBJ2-5	TRBV9	TRBD1	TGTGCCAGCAGCGCAGGGGGCAGTCCCGAGACCCAGTACTTC	CASSAGGSPETQYF
-	TRBJ2-7	TRBV5-1	TRBD2	TGCGCCAGCAGCTCCCAAGCGGGGAGCTCCTACGAGCAGTACTTC	CASSSQAGSSYEQYF
once	TRBJ2-3	TRBV24-1	TRBD1	TGTGCCACCAGTGATAGGACAGGGCCAGATACGCAGTATTTT	CATSDRTGPDTQYF
-	TRBJ1-2	TRBV4-1	-	TGCGCCAGCAGCAGCGCCGGATCGAGCTATGGCTACACCTTC	CASSSAGSSYGYTF
-	TRBJ1-6	TRBV12-3/TRBV12-4	-	TGTGCCAGCAGTTTAACAGGCCTCCACTTT	CASSLTGLHF
-	TRBJ1-1	TRBV5-6	-	TGTGCCAGCAGCTTGGTAGGGAGTTATGAAGCTTTCTTT	CASSLVGSYEAFF
-	TRBJ2-7	TRBV6-2/TRBV6-3	TRBD2	TGTGCCAGCAGTTACTCGTTTGGCGGGGGTGCCTACGAGCAGTACTTC	CASSYSFGGGAYEQYF
-	TRBJ2-1	TRBV27	TRBD2	TGTGCCAGCAGTCGAGCGGGGGGGCGGGTGAGGAATGAGCAGTTCTTC	CASSRAGGRVRNEQFF
once	TRBJ1-4	TRBV4-2	TRBD1	TGTGCCAGCAGCCAAGAAGACAGGGGGGGTGAAAAACTGTTTTTT	CASSQEDRGGEKLFF
-	TRBJ1-6	TRBV7-2	TRBD1	TGTGCCAGCAGCTTAGGGTCAGGGGGCGGTTCACCCCTCCACTTT	CASSLGSGGGSPLHF
-	TRBJ1-6	TRBV3-1/TRBV3-2	TRBD1	TGTGCCAGCAGCCCAGGGACAGGGGGCTCAATTTGGGCACCCCTCCACTTT	CASSPGTGGSIWAPLHF
-	TRBJ1-1	TRBV10-3	-	TGTGCCATCAGTACCACCGGGGGGGATGAAGCTTTCTTT	CAISTTGGDEAFF
-	TRBJ1-6	TRBV7-9	TRBD1	TGTGCCAGCAGCTTAGACGGACAGGGTATTTCACCCCTCCACTTT	CASSLDGQGISPLHF
few	TRBJ2-7	TRBV5-4	-	TGTGCCAGCGCGCCGCAGGGAGGCGAGCAGTACTTC	CASAPQGGEQYF
-	TRBJ2-6	TRBV7-2	-	TGTGCCAGCAGCCTTACAAGTTCTGGGGCCAACGTCCTGACTTTC	CASSLTSSGANVLTF
-	TRBJ2-3	TRBV7-3	TRBD2	TGTGCCAGCAGCTCTGCGGGGGGAACGGCAGATACGCAGTATTTT	CASSSAGGTADTQYF
-	TRBJ2-5	TRBV28	TRBD1	TGTGCCAGCAGTCTACGGACAGGGGTCGGGGAGACCCAGTACTTC	CASSLRTGVGETQYF
-	TRBJ1-2	TRBV27	-	TGTGCCAGCAGTTACGCAGGGGACTATGGCTACACCTTC	CASSYAGDYGYTF
once	TRBJ2-1	TRBV18	-	TGTGCCAGCTCACCGGCCAAAAACAATGAGCAGTTCTTC	CASSPAKNNEQFF
-	TRBJ2-5	TRBV5-4	TRBD2	TGTGCCAGCAGCTTGGCCGTGGGGGGGAATCAAGAGACCCAGTACTTC	CASSLAVGGNQETQYF
-	TRBJ2-3	TRBV7-3	-	TGTGCCAGCAGCCCCACGCGTGGGGGCTTAGCGGATACGCAGTATTTT	CASSPTRGGLADTQYF
-	TRBJ1-5	TRBV28	-	TGTGCCAGCAGTTTCGCGCGGAATCAGCCCCAGCATTTT	CASSFARNQPQHF
-	TRBJ1-2	TRBV7-9	TRBD1	TGTGCCAGCAGCTTAGCCGGGACAGGGGTGGCGGGCTACACCTTC	CASSLAGTGVAGYTF
-	TRBJ2-7	TRBV3-1/TRBV3-2	-	TGTGCCAGCAGCCAATCAGACAGTACTGCCGAGCAGTACTTC	CASSQSDSTAEQYF
once	TRBJ1-4	TRBV28	TRBD1	TGTGCCGTTCCGGGACAGGGAAATGAAAAACTGTTTTTT	CAVPGQGNEKLFF
-	TRBJ1-2	TRBV6-6	TRBD1	TGTGCCAGCAGTCTGACAGGGGTCGGAGGCTACACCTTC	CASSLTGVGGYTF
-	TRBJ2-7	TRBV5-5	TRBD1	TGTGCCAGCAGCTTTGGACAGGGTAGCTTCTACGAGCAGTACTTC	CASSFGQGSFYEQYF
once	TRBJ1-1	TRBV29-1	-	TGCAGCGTTGATACGGGGGTCGGAACTGAAGCTTTCTTT	CSVDTGVGTEAFF
-	TRBJ2-7	TRBV3-1/TRBV3-2	-	TGTGCCAGCAGCTCCTTTGAGTCCTCCTACGAGCAGTACTTC	CASSSFESSYEQYF
-	TRBJ2-5	TRBV12-5	TRBD1	TGTGCTAGTGGTTCCGCGAGTCGGGACAGGGGACAGGGGGGGTATAGTATAGAGACCCAGTACTTC	CASGSASRDRGQGGYSIETQYF
-	TRBJ2-3	TRBV18	TRBD1	TGTGCCAGCTCACGACGGGACAGGATGGGGACAGATACGCAGTATTTT	CASSRRDRMGTDTQYF
-	TRBJ1-1	TRBV5-8	-	TGTGCCAGCAGTTCGCCGCCGGGACAGAACACTGAAGCTTTCTTT	CASSSPPGQNTEAFF
-	TRBJ2-7	TRBV28	-	TGTGCCAGCAGTTTATACGGCAGGGCGGCCGAGCAGTACTTC	CASSLYGRAAEQYF
-	TRBJ2-2	TRBV5-1	TRBD1	TGCGCCAGCAGTGGACAGGGGGCTGACACCGGGGAGCTGTTTTTT	CASSGQGADTGELFF